This TCR beta chain was sequenced in a study of human T cells and chemical hapten exposure. Across the whole study: Patients' scalps got diphenylcyclopropenone weekly throughout the approximately 22-week study. TCR yields differed between samples (mainly from small differences in pooled library volume).

The library gave individual cDNA molecules unique molecular identifiers. TCRdb processed the RACE reads anew with MiXCR; each CDR3 protein has one entry. This table holds 75,000 to 90,000 distinct CDR3 sequences, around 10% found once. Time point described: patch test 1, 2 weeks after DPC sensitization. Treatment meaning: therapeutic diphenylcyclopropenone sensitization with weekly scalp DPC. The junction had 11 bases not matched to a gene; V was cut back by 6 bases and J by 7 bases. This CDR3 has 13 amino acids. Germline V gives CDR1 DFQATT, CDR2 SNEGSKA (reference sequence). The sample holds a few counts of this clonotype. Its cognate antigen is unknown. Broader study findings: The formation of large CDR3 similarity clusters by expanded TCRs significantly exceeded that of controls.

The sample was whole blood, taken in connection with sensitization to the hapten diphenylcyclopropenone (DPC). The clonotype was recovered from a woman in her fifties or sixties with alopecia areata. Some clones in this sample may be carry-over from other donors' samples. J is TRBJ2-7 and V is TRBV20-1; 8 bases align to TRBD2. CDR3 bases: TGCAGTGCCTTACTAGCGGAAAGAAAGGAGCAGTACTTC. This translates into CSALLAERKEQYF.